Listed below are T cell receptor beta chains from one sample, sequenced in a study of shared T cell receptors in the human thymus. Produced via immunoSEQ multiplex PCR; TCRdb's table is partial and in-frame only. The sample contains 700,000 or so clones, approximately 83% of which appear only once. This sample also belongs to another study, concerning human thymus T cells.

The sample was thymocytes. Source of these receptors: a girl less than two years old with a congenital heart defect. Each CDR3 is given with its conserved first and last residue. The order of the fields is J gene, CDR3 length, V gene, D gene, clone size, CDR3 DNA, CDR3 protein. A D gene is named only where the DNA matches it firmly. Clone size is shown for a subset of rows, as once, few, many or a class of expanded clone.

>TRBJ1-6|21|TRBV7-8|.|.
TGTGCCAGCAGCTCAAAGGGAACAGGGACAAAACTACCTATTTATAATTCACCCCTCCACTTT
CASSSKGTGTKLPIYNSPLHF
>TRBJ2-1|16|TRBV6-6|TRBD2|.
TGTGCCAGCAGTTACTCTAGCGGGGAGAAGTACAATGAGCAGTTCTTC
CASSYSSGEKYNEQFF
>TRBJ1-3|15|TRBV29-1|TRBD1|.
TGCAGCGTTGGGGAGCGGTGGGACAGTGGAAACACCATATATTTT
CSVGERWDSGNTIYF
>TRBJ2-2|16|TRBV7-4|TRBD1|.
TGTGCCAGCAGCAACCGGGACAGGAGGAACACCGGGGAGCTGTTTTTT
CASSNRDRRNTGELFF
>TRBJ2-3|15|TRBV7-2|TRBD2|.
TGTGCCAGCAGCGCCCGACTAGCGGTTGCAGATACGCAGTATTTT
CASSARLAVADTQYF
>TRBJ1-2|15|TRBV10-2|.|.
TGCGCCAGCACACCACTGGGGGGGTCCCAGTATGGCTACACCTTC
CASTPLGGSQYGYTF
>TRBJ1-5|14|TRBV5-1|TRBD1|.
TGCGCCAGCCGATCCGGGACAGCAGGCGAGCCCCAGCATTTT
CASRSGTAGEPQHF
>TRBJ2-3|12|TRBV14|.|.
TGTGCCAGCCAAGGGGTAACAGATACGCAGTATTTT
CASQGVTDTQYF
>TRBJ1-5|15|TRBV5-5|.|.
TGTGCCAGCAGCTGGCGGGGGGGGATTAATCAGCCCCAGCATTTT
CASSWRGGINQPQHF
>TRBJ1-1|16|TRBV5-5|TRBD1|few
TGTGCCAGCAGCAACACGTTCACAGGGGAGGACACTGAAGCTTTCTTT
CASSNTFTGEDTEAFF
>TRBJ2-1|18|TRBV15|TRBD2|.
TGTGCCACCAGCAGAGATTGGACTAGCGGGGGGGTGTACAATGAGCAGTTCTTC
CATSRDWTSGGVYNEQFF
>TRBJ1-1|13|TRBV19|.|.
TGTGCCAGTAGTATCGGCCCACAACCGGGGGCTTTCTTT
CASSIGPQPGAFF
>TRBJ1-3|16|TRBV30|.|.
TGTGCCTGGATTAGACAGCTCATCGGCTCTGGAAACACCATATATTTT
CAWIRQLIGSGNTIYF
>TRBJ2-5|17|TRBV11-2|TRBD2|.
TGTGCCAGCAGCCACGGGACTAGCGGGGGGGATAGGGAGACCCAGTACTTC
CASSHGTSGGDRETQYF
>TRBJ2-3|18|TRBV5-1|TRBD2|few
TGCGCCAGCAGCTTTTACTGGACTAGCGGGGGGGGCACAGATACGCAGTATTTT
CASSFYWTSGGGTDTQYF
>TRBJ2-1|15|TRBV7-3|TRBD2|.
TGTGCCAGCAGGTCCCGGCTAGCGGGGGGGAATGAGCAGTTCTTC
CASRSRLAGGNEQFF
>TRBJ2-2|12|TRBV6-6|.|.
TGTGCCAGCAGGGCAGACACCGGGGAGCTGTTTTTT
CASRADTGELFF
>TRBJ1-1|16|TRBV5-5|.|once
TGTGCCAGCAGCCCGGGCGGGGGCGGGTTGGACACTGAAGCTTTCTTT
CASSPGGGGLDTEAFF